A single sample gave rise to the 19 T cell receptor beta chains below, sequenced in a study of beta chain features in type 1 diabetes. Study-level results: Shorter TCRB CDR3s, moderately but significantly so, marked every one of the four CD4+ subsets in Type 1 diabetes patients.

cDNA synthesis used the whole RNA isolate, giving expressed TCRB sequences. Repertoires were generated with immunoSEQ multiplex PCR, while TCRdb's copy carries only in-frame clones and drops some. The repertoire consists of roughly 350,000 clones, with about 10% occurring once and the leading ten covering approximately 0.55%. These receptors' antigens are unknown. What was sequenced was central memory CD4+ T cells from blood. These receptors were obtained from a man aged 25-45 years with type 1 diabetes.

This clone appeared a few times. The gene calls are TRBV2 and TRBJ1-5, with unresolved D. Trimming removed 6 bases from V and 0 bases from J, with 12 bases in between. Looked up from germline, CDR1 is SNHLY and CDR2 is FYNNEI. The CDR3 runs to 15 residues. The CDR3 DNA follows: TGTGCCAGCAGCGGGGTCGGTAATAGCAATCAGCCCCAGCATTTT. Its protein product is CASSGVGNSNQPQHF.

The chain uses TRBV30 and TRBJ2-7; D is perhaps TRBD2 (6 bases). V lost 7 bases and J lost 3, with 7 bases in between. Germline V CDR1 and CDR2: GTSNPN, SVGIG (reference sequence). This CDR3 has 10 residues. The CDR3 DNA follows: TGTGCCTTGGGACTCTACGAGCAGTACTTC. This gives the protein CALGLYEQYF.

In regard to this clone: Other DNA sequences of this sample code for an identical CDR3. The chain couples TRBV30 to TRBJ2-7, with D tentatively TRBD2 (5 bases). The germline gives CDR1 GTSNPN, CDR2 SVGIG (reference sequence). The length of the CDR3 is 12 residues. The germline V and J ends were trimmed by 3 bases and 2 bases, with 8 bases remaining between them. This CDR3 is CAWRDSAYEQYF. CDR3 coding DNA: TGTGCCTGGAGGGACTCAGCCTACGAGCAGTACTTC.

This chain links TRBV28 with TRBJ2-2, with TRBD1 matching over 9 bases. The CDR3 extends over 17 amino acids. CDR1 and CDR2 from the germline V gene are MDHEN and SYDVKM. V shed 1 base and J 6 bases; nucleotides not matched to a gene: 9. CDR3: CASSLLWDRVYAGELFF. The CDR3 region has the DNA TGTGCCAGCAGTTTATTATGGGACAGGGTATACGCCGGGGAGCTGTTTTTT.

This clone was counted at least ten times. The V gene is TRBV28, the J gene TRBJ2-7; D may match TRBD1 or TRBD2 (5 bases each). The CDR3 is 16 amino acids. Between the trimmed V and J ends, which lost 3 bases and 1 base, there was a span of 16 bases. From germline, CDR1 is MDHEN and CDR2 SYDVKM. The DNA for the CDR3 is TGTGCCAGCAGTTTGCCCCCCGGGACCGCTTCCTACGAGCAGTACTTC. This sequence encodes CASSLPPGTASYEQYF.

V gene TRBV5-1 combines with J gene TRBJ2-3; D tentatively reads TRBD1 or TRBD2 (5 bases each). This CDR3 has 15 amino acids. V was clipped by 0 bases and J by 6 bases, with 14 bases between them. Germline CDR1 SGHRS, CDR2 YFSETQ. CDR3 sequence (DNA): TGCGCCAGCAGCTTGGGACTCGCGAGGGGTGATACGCAGTATTTT. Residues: CASSLGLARGDTQYF.

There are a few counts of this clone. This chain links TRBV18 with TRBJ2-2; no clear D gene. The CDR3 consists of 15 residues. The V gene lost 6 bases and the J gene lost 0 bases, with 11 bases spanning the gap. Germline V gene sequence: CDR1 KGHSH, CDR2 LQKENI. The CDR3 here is CASSTAQTNTGELFF. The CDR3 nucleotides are TGTGCCAGCTCTACGGCCCAAACGAACACCGGGGAGCTGTTTTTT.

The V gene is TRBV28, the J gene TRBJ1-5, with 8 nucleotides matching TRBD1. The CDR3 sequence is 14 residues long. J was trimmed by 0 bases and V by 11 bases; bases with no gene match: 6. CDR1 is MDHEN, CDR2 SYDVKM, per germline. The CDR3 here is CAGQGHYSNQPQHF. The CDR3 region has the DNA TGTGCCGGACAGGGACACTATAGCAATCAGCCCCAGCATTTT.

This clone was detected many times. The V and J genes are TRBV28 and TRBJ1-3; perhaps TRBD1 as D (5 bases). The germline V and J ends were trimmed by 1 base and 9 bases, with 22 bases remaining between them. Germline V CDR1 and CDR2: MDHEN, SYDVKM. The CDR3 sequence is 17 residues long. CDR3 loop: CASSLSGTGAQVGTIYF. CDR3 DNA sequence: TGTGCCAGCAGTTTATCTGGTACCGGGGCCCAAGTCGGCACCATATATTTT.

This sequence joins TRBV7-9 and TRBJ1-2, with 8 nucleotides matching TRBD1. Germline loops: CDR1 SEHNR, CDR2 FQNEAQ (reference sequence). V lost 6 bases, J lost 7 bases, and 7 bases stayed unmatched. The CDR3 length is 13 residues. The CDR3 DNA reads TGTGCCAGCAGGCAGGGGGCGCCCGGTGGCTACACCTTC. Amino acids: CASRQGAPGGYTF.

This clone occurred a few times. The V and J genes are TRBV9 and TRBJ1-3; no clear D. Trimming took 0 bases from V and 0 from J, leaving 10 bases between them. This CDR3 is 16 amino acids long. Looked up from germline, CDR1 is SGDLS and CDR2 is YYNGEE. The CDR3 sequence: CASSVVVGGSGNTIYF. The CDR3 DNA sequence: TGTGCCAGCAGCGTAGTAGTCGGAGGCTCTGGAAACACCATATATTTT.

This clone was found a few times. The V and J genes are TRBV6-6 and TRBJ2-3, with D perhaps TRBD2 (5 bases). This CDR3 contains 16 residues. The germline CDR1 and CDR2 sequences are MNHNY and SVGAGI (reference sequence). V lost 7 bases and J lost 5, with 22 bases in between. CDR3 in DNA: TGTGCCAGCACCCAAGGCGGTAGCGTAATGGGAGATACGCAGTATTTT. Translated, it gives CASTQGGSVMGDTQYF.

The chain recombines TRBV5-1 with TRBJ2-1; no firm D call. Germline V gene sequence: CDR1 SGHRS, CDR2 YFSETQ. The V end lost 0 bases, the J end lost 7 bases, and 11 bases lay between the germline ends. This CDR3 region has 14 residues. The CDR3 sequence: CASSLENSMNEQFF. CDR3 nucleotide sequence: TGCGCCAGCAGCTTGGAAAATAGCATGAATGAGCAGTTCTTC.

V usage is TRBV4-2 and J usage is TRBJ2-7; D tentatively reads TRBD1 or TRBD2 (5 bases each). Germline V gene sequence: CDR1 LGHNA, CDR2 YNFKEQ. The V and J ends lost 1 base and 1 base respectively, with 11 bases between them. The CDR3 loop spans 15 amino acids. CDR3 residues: CASSQAGTESYEQYF. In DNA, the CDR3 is TGTGCCAGCAGCCAAGCCGGGACGGAGTCCTACGAGCAGTACTTC.

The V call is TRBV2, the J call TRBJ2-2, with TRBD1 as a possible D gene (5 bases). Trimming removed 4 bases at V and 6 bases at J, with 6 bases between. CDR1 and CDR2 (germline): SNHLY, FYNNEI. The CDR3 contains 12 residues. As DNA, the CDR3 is TGTGCCAGCAGTGCACAGGCCGGGGAGCTGTTTTTT. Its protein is CASSAQAGELFF.

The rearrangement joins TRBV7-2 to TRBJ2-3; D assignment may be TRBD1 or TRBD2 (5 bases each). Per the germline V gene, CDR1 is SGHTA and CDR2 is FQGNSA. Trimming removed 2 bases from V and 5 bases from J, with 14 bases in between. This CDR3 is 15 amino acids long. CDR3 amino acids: CASSLWGPGIDTQYF. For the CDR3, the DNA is TGTGCCAGCAGCTTATGGGGACCGGGGATAGATACGCAGTATTTT. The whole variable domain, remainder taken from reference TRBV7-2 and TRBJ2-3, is GAGVSQSPSNKVTEKGKDVELRCDPISGHTALYWYRQSLGQGLEFLIYFQGNSAPDKSGLPSDRFSAERTGGSVSTLTIQRTQQEDSAVYLCASSLWGPGIDTQYFGPGTRLTVL.

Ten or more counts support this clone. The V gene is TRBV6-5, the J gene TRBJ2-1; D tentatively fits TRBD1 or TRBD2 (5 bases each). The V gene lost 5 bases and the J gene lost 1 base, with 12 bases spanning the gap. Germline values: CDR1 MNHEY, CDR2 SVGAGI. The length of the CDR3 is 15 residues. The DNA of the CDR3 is TGTGCCAGCAGTCAAAGCGGACAATCCTACAATGAGCAGTTCTTC. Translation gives CASSQSGQSYNEQFF.

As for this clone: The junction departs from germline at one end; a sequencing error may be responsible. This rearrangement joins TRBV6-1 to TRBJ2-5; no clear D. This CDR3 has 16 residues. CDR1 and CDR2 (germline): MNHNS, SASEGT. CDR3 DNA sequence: TGTGCCATCAGTGAGTCGTCATGGGCTTTGCAAGAGACCCAGTACTTC. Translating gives CAISESSWALQETQYF.

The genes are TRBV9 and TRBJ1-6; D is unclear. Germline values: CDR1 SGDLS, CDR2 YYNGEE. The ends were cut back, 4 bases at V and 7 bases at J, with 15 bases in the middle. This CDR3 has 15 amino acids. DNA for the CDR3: TGTGCCAGCAGCCCCATGACTCAGCTCAATTCACCCCTCCACTTT. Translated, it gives CASSPMTQLNSPLHF. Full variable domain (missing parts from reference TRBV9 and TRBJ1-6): DSGVTQTPKHLITATGQRVTLRCSPRSGDLSVYWYQQSLDQGLQFLIQYYNGEERAKGNILERFSAQQFPDLHSELNLSSLELGDSALYFCASSPMTQLNSPLHFGNGTRLTVT.